This T cell receptor beta chain was identified during a study of T cells in women clearing cervical HPV infection. TCRdb's table, derived via immunoSEQ multiplex PCR, lists solely in-frame clones and lacks some. The sample table includes under 50,000 clones. General study findings and limits: CIN3+ cases had significantly higher TCR repertoire richness than controls, but evenness did not differ.

Germline V gene sequence: CDR1 SEHNR, CDR2 FQNEAQ (reference sequence). The junction had 4 bases not matched to a gene; V was cut back by 6 bases and J by 0 bases. The CDR3 is 15 residues long. Regarding this clone: The antigen remains undetermined. The DNA ends 3 residues before the CDR3 does, and the rest of the CDR3 is filled in from the germline J gene.

The chain combines TRBV7-9 with TRBJ1-5; 8 bases align to TRBD1. The clonotype comes from a woman between 18 and 70 years old with a cervical HPV16 infection that either progressed to CIN3+ or cleared (not recorded which). The sample taken for sequencing was blood buffy coat. CDR3 bases read: TGTGCCAGCAGATCGGACAGGGATAGCAATCAGCCC. It is translated as CASRSDRDSNQP. The CDR3, in full, reads CASRSDRDSNQPQHF.